This entry concerns a single T cell receptor (beta chain). Original processing notes: The authors estimated nucleated cell counts from reference gene primer amplification. TCRdb keeps only in-frame clones here, not all; method: immunoSEQ multiplex PCR. That table gives V, J and clone size, and the DNA gave D and trimming. The table has over 60,000 clones, 65% to 90% seen once. This sample is drawn from a study of blood T cell repertoires in COVID-19. This CDR3 contains 17 residues. The trim removed 2 bases at V and 2 bases at J, leaving 5 bases unmatched. CDR1 is SGHRS, CDR2 YFSETQ, per germline. The source material was peripheral blood. This sequence originates from an older man with active or convalescent COVID-19. The rearrangement uses TRBV5-1 and TRBJ2-5; 14 positions match TRBD2. CDR3 nucleotides: TGCGCCAGCAGCTTCGGGACTAGCGGGGGAAGGCAAGAGACCCAGTACTTC. Residues: CASSFGTSGGRQETQYF.